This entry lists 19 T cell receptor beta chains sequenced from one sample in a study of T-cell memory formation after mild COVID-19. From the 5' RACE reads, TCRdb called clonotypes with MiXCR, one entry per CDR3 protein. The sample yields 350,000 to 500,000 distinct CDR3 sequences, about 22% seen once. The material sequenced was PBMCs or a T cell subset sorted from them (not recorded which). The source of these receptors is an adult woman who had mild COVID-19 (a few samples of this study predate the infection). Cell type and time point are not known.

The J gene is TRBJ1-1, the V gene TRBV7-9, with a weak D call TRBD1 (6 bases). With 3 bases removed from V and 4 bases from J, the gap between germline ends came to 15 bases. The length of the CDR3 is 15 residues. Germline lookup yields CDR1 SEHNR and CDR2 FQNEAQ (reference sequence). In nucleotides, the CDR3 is TGTGCCAGCAGCTTGGGGGGGCGGATGGCCACTGAAGCTTTCTTT. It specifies CASSLGGRMATEAFF.

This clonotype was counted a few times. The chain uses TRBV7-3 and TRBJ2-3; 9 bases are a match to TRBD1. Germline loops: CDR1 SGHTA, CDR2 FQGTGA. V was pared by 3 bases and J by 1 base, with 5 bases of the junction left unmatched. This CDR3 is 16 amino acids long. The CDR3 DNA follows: TGTGCCAGCAGCTTCCTACAGGGGGCGGGCACAGATACGCAGTATTTT. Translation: CASSFLQGAGTDTQYF. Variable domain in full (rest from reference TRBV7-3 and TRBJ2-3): GAGVSQTPSNKVTEKGKYVELRCDPISGHTALYWYRQSLGQGPEFLIYFQGTGAADDSGLPNDRFFAVRPEGSVSTLKIQRTERGDSAVYLCASSFLQGAGTDTQYFGPGTRLTVL.

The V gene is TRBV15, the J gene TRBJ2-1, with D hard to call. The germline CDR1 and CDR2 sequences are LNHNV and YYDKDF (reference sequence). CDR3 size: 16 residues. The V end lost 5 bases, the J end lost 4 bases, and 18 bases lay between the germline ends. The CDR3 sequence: CATSRDWTPLYNEQFF. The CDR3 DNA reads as TGTGCCACCAGCCGCGATTGGACCCCGTTATACAATGAGCAGTTCTTC.

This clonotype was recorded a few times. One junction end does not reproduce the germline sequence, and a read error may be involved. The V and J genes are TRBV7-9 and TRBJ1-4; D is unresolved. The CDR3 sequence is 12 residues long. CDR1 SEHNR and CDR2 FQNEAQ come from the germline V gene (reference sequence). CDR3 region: CASSLAYEKLFF. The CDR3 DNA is TGTGCCAGCAGTTTAGCTTATGAAAAACTGTTTTTT.

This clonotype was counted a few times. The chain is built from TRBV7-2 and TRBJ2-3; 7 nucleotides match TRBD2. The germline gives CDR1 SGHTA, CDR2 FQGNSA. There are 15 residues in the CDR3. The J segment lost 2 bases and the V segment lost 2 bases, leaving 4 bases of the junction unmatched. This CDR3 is CASSLTAGVTDTQYF. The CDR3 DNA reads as TGTGCCAGCAGCTTAACGGCGGGAGTCACAGATACGCAGTATTTT.

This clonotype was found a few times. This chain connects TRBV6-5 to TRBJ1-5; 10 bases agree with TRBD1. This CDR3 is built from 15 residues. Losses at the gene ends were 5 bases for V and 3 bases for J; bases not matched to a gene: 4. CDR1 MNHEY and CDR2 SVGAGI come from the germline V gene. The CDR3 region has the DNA TGTGCCAGCAGTCGCGGACAGGGGGTCAATCAGCCCCAGCATTTT. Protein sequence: CASSRGQGVNQPQHF.

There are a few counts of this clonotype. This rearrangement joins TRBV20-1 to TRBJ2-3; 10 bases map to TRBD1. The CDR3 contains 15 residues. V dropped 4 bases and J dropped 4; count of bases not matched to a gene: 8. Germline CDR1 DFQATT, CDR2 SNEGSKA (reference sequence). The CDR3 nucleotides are TGCAGTGCTATGCCGGGACAGGGGCGCTCAGATACGCAGTATTTT. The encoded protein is CSAMPGQGRSDTQYF.

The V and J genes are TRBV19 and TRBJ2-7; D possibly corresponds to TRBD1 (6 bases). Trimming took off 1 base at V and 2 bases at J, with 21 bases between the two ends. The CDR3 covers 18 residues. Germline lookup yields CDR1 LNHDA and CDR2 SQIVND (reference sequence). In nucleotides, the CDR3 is TGTGCCAGTAGTATAGCTTCAACCCGGGACACCTTCGCCTACGAGCAGTACTTC. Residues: CASSIASTRDTFAYEQYF. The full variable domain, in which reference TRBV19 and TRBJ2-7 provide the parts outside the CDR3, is DGGITQSPKYLFRKEGQNVTLSCEQNLNHDAMYWYRQDPGQGLRLIYYSQIVNDFQKGDIAEGYSVSREKKESFPLTVTSAQKNPTAFYLCASSIASTRDTFAYEQYFGPGTRLTVT.

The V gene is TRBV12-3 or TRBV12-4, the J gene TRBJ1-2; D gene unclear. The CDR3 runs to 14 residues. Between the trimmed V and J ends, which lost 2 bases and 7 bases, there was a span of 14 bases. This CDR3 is CASSLKEASGGYTF. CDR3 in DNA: TGTGCCAGCAGTTTAAAAGAGGCTTCGGGTGGCTACACCTTC.

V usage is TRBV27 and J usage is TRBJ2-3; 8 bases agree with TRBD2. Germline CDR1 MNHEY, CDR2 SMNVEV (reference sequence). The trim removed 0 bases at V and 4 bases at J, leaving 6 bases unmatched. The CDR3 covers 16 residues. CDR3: CASSLSVDGGADTQYF. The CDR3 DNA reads TGTGCCAGCAGTTTATCGGTGGACGGGGGGGCAGATACGCAGTATTTT.

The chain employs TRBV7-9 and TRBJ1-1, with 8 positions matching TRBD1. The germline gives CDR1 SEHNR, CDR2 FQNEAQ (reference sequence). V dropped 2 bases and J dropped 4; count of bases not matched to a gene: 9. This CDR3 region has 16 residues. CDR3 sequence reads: CASSLRTGRRSTEAFF. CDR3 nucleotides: TGTGCCAGCAGCTTAAGGACAGGGCGACGAAGCACTGAAGCTTTCTTT. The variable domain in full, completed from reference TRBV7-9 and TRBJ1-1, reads DTGVSQNPRHKITKRGQNVTFRCDPISEHNRLYWYRQTLGQGPEFLTYFQNEAQLEKSRLLSDRFSAERPKGSFSTLEIQRTEQGDSAMYLCASSLRTGRRSTEAFFGQGTRLTVV.

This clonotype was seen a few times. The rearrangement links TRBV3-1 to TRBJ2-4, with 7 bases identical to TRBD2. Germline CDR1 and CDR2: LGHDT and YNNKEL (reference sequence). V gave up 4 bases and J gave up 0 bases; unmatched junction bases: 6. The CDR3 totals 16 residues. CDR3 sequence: CASSLQGGGAKNIQYF. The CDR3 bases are TGTGCCAGCAGCCTCCAAGGCGGGGGAGCCAAAAACATTCAGTACTTC.

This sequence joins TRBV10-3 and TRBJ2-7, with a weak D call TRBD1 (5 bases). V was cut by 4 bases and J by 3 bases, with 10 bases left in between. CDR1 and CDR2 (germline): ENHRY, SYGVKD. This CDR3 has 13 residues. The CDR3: CAISGITGYEQYF. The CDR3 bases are TGTGCCATCAGTGGCATTACAGGCTACGAGCAGTACTTC.

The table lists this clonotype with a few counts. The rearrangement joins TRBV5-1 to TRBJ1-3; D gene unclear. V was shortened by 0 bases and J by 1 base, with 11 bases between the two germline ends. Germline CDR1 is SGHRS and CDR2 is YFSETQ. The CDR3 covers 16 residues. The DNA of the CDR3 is TGCGCCAGCAGCTTGGTTTCGGGAGATTCTGGAAACACCATATATTTT. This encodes CASSLVSGDSGNTIYF.

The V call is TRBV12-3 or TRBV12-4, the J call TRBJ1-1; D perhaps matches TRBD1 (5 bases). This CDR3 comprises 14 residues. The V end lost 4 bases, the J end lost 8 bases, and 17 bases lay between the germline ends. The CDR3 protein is CASSSSTVPLEAFF. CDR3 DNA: TGTGCCAGCAGTTCCTCGACAGTGCCCCTCGAAGCTTTCTTT.

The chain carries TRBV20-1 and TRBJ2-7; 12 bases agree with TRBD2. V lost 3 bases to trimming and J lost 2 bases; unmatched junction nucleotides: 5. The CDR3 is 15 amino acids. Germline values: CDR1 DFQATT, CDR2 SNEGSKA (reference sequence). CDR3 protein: CSASPTSGSTYEQYF. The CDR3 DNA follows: TGCAGTGCTAGCCCGACTAGCGGGAGTACCTACGAGCAGTACTTC.

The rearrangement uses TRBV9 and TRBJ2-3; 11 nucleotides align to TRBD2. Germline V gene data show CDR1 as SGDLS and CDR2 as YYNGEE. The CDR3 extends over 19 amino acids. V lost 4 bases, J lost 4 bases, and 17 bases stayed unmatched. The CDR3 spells CASSQGLAGGLPLADTQYF. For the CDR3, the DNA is TGTGCCAGCAGCCAGGGGCTAGCGGGAGGTCTCCCACTGGCAGATACGCAGTATTTT.

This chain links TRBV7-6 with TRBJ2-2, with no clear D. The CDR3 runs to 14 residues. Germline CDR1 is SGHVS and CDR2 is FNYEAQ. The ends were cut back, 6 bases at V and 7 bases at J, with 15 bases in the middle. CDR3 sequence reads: CASSRNVADGELFF. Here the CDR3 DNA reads TGTGCCAGCAGTCGTAACGTGGCTGACGGGGAGCTGTTTTTT.

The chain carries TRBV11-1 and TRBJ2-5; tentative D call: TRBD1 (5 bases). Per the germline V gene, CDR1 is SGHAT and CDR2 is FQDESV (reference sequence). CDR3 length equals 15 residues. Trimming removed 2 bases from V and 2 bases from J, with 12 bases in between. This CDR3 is CASSLLRSGQETQYF. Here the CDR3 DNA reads TGTGCCAGCAGCTTATTACGCTCAGGGCAAGAGACCCAGTACTTC. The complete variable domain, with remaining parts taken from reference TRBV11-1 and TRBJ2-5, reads EAEVAQSPRYKITEKSQAVAFWCDPISGHATLYWYRQILGQGPELLVQFQDESVVDDSQLPKDRFSAERLKGVDSTLKIQPAELGDSAMYLCASSLLRSGQETQYFGPGTRLLVL.